This T cell receptor beta chain was found in a study of T cells expressing NK-cell markers. Study background: The authors derived TCR beta repertoires from sorted CD3+CD56+NKG2C+, CD3+CD56+NKG2C- and CD3+CD56-NKG2C+ T cells.

Regarding the study as a whole: Expanded NKG2C+ T cell clones were not confirmed as HCMV-specific.

In the case of this clonotype: The antigen remains unidentified.

Germline CDR1 and CDR2: SQVTM and ANQGSEA. The CDR3 is 11 amino acids. Reanalyzing the 5' RACE reads, TCRdb keeps one entry per CDR3 protein, without DNA. Its table lists about 260,000 distinct CDR3 sequences. This sequence joins TRBV29-1 and TRBJ1-1. The sample consisted of blood T cells: a sorted CD56 or NKG2C T cell subset, CD4+ or CD8+ T cells, or bulk PBMC T cells (not recorded which). The receptor's source is a woman between 18 and 70 years old in good health. CDR3 loop: CSVESYAEAFF.